Shown below are 27 T cell receptor beta chains from a single sample sequenced in a study of T cell responses to AZD1222 COVID-19 vaccine. Assay: immunoSEQ multiplex PCR; the TCRdb copy retains only in-frame clones and omits some. This sample carries fewer than 130,000 clones, 85% to 95% of them seen once, and the ten largest clones take under 10%. Here the sequenced sample was peripheral blood, taken on day 0 of AZD1222 vaccination. The receptors stem from an adult in good health.

The rearrangement links TRBV2 to TRBJ1-5; the match to TRBD1 covers 7 bases. The CDR3 runs 14 residues. CDR1 and CDR2 (germline): SNHLY, FYNNEI. The J segment lost 7 bases and the V segment lost 4 bases, leaving 7 bases of the junction unmatched. Here the CDR3 reads CASSATGEGQPQHF. The CDR3 region has the DNA TGTGCCAGCAGTGCTACAGGGGAGGGGCAGCCCCAGCATTTT.

The chain employs TRBV6-5 and TRBJ1-2; D gene unclear. CDR3 length equals 12 residues. CDR1 is MNHEY and CDR2 is SVGAGI in the germline V gene. The germline V and J ends were trimmed by 8 bases and 4 bases, with 11 bases remaining between them. This chain's CDR3 is CASWEGFYGYTF. In nucleotides, the CDR3 is TGTGCCAGCTGGGAGGGATTCTATGGCTACACCTTC.

The chain recombines TRBV23-1 with TRBJ2-1, with 15 bases aligning to TRBD2. TRBV23-1 is an open reading frame, and its role is uncertain. V dropped 0 bases and J dropped 0; count of bases not matched to a gene: 0. This CDR3 spans 18 amino acids. The CDR3 loop is CASSQSGLAGGSYNEQFF. The CDR3 DNA sequence: TGCGCCAGCAGTCAATCGGGACTAGCGGGGGGCTCCTACAATGAGCAGTTCTTC.

This chain links TRBV7-9 with TRBJ2-5, with a tentative D call TRBD2 (5 bases). The germline V gene encodes CDR1 SEHNR and CDR2 FQNEAQ (reference sequence). V dropped 4 bases and J dropped 5 bases, with 14 bases sitting between them. The CDR3 runs to 14 residues. The chain's CDR3 is CASSSFFLAETQYF. The CDR3 coding sequence is TGTGCCAGCAGCTCCTTTTTTCTAGCTGAGACCCAGTACTTC.

The V gene is TRBV12-1, the J gene TRBJ2-5. TRBV12-1 is listed as a pseudogene. This CDR3 comprises 13 residues. The CDR3 DNA reads TGTGCCAGCAGCCCGGCACACCAAGAGACCCAGTACTTC. The encoded protein is CASSPAHQETQYF.

The chain has TRBV12-5 and TRBJ1-2, with 9 bases matching TRBD1. The CDR3 is 14 amino acids. Trimming cost V 1 base and J 7 bases; bases outside gene matches: 4. Per germline, CDR1 LGHNT and CDR2 FRNRAP. CDR3 region: CASGLEGTGSGYTF. DNA for the CDR3: TGTGCTAGTGGTTTGGAGGGGACAGGGAGTGGCTACACCTTC.

This clone has only one observation. The V and J genes are TRBV25-1 and TRBJ1-3; D is uncertain. The CDR3 is 15 amino acids. Trimming stripped 0 bases from V and 2 bases from J, with 8 bases between. Germline lookup yields CDR1 MGHDK and CDR2 SYGVNS. CDR3 coding DNA: TGTGCCAGCAGTGAATATAGGTCGGCTGGAAACACCATATATTTT. Translation: CASSEYRSAGNTIYF.

The J gene is TRBJ1-2, the V gene TRBV5-1; 7 nucleotides line up with TRBD1. Unmatched junction bases numbered 10, after V lost 4 bases and J lost 1 base. Germline V gene sequence: CDR1 SGHRS, CDR2 YFSETQ. The CDR3 consists of 16 residues. The CDR3 loop is CASSLTGTVFNYGYTF. The DNA for the CDR3 is TGCGCCAGCAGCCTGACCGGGACAGTTTTTAACTATGGCTACACCTTC.

This clone was recorded only once. The rearrangement links TRBV23-1 to TRBJ2-1, with D unresolved. TRBV23-1 is noted as an ORF with a role that remains uncertain. This CDR3 comprises 10 residues. The ends were cut back, 4 bases at V and 8 bases at J, with 3 bases in the middle. CDR3 coding DNA: TGCGCCAGCAGTCCCCATGAGCAGTTCTTC. Its translation is CASSPHEQFF.

This rearrangement joins TRBV19 to TRBJ2-7; D not certain. CDR1 and CDR2 from the germline V gene are LNHDA and SQIVND (reference sequence). V was pared by 5 bases and J by 3 bases, with 14 bases between. The CDR3 totals 14 residues. CDR3 sequence (DNA): TGTGCCAGTAGTGCCAACAGTCCTTTCTACGAGCAGTACTTC. Protein product: CASSANSPFYEQYF.

This chain uses TRBV4-2 with TRBJ1-2; 12 bases align to TRBD1. V lost 5 bases, J lost 5 bases, and 12 bases stayed unmatched. Germline V gene sequence: CDR1 LGHNA, CDR2 YNFKEQ. The CDR3 contains 17 residues. This CDR3 reads CASSSPGQGATQYGYTF. The CDR3 DNA sequence: TGTGCCAGCAGCTCCCCGGGACAGGGGGCGACCCAATATGGCTACACCTTC.

The CDR3 bases are TGTGCCAGCAGTCCACAGGGATACAATGAGCAGTTCTTC. Encoded protein: CASSPQGYNEQFF. The chain employs TRBV12-3 or TRBV12-4 and TRBJ2-1, with a weak D call TRBD1 (6 bases). The CDR3 has 13 residues. Trimming removed 5 bases at V and 4 bases at J, with 9 bases between.

This clone was counted a single time. The V call is TRBV6-5, the J call TRBJ1-2; D ambiguous. The CDR3 is 14 residues long. V was clipped by 0 bases and J by 0 bases, with 5 bases between them. From germline, CDR1 is MNHEY and CDR2 SVGAGI. CDR3 bases: TGTGCCAGCAGTTACTCCGGGTCTAACTATGGCTACACCTTC. Residues: CASSYSGSNYGYTF.

The chain is built from TRBV6-1 and TRBJ1-1, with D perhaps matching TRBD1 (5 bases). CDR3 length: 15 residues. V was trimmed by 2 bases and J by 1 base, leaving 11 bases between them. Germline V gene lookup returns CDR1 MNHNS and CDR2 SASEGT. CDR3 residues: CASSELWDPNTEAFF. The CDR3 nucleotides are TGTGCCAGCAGTGAATTGTGGGACCCGAACACTGAAGCTTTCTTT.

The J gene is TRBJ2-3, the V gene TRBV13; D not certain. Germline V gene lookup returns CDR1 PRHDT and CDR2 FYEKMQ (reference sequence). This CDR3 is built from 12 residues. The germline V and J ends were trimmed by 4 bases and 4 bases, with 6 bases remaining between them. CDR3 in DNA: TGTGCCAGCAGCTCCGCCCCAGATACGCAGTATTTT. Translating it yields CASSSAPDTQYF.

The rearrangement uses TRBV30 and TRBJ1-2; D not certain. Germline CDR1 and CDR2: GTSNPN and SVGIG (reference sequence). The CDR3 is made up of 13 amino acids. The CDR3 loop is CAGRGPINYGYTF. The CDR3 nucleotides are TGTGCTGGAAGAGGGCCAATTAACTATGGCTACACCTTC.

The chain joins TRBV7-9 to TRBJ2-5; 10 bases are a match to TRBD2. After removal of 3 bases from V and 7 bases from J, the junction contained 8 bases not matched to a gene. Germline V gives CDR1 SEHNR, CDR2 FQNEAQ (reference sequence). The CDR3 spans 15 residues. CDR3 protein: CASSFSGGTPGTQYF. The CDR3 region has the DNA TGTGCCAGCAGCTTTAGCGGGGGGACACCAGGGACCCAGTACTTC.

This chain uses TRBV28 with TRBJ2-1, with D hard to call. CDR1 and CDR2 from the germline V gene are MDHEN and SYDVKM. The CDR3 sequence is 12 residues long. Trimming took 2 bases from V and 6 from J, leaving 5 bases between them. The CDR3 nucleotides read TGTGCCAGCAGTTTAAACACCAATGAGCAGTTCTTC. The encoded protein is CASSLNTNEQFF.

A single count supports this clone. The genes are TRBV5-4 and TRBJ2-1; possible D gene TRBD1, 5 bases. V lost 0 bases, J lost 0 bases, and 7 bases lay in between. The length of the CDR3 is 15 residues. The germline gives CDR1 SGHNT, CDR2 YYREEE (reference sequence). In nucleotides, the CDR3 is TGTGCCAGCAGCTTGGGGCAGGGCTCCTACAATGAGCAGTTCTTC. This gives the protein CASSLGQGSYNEQFF.

The chain has TRBV28 and TRBJ1-5, with 7 bases matching TRBD1. The CDR3 has 15 amino acids. The V gene's germline CDR1 is MDHEN and CDR2 SYDVKM. Unmatched junction bases numbered 4, after V lost 2 bases and J lost 3 bases. Here the CDR3 DNA reads TGTGCCAGCAGTTTAGGGGGACAGTTCAATCAGCCCCAGCATTTT. Its protein product is CASSLGGQFNQPQHF.

A few counts support this clone. The chain couples TRBV7-2 to TRBJ2-7; TRBD1 or TRBD2 may be the D gene (5 bases each). The CDR3 is 15 amino acids. The V gene's germline CDR1 is SGHTA and CDR2 FQGNSA. Trimming stripped 2 bases from V and 5 bases from J, with 16 bases between. CDR3 sequence reads: CASSLSWDLSNEQYF. In DNA, the CDR3 is TGTGCCAGCAGCTTAAGTTGGGACCTCAGCAACGAGCAGTACTTC. The full variable domain, in which reference TRBV7-2 and TRBJ2-7 provide the parts outside the CDR3, is GAGVSQSPSNKVTEKGKDVELRCDPISGHTALYWYRQSLGQGLEFLIYFQGNSAPDKSGLPSDRFSAERTGGSVSTLTIQRTQQEDSAVYLCASSLSWDLSNEQYFGPGTRLTVT.

The V call is TRBV7-6, the J call TRBJ2-2; D may be TRBD1 or TRBD2 (5 bases each). The CDR3 runs to 15 residues. V gave up 1 base and J gave up 4 bases, with 10 bases separating them. CDR1 is SGHVS, CDR2 FNYEAQ, per germline. In nucleotides, the CDR3 is TGTGCCAGCAGCTTAGGAGCAGGGAGCACCGGGGAGCTGTTTTTT. Translating it yields CASSLGAGSTGELFF.

The chain couples TRBV11-3 to TRBJ2-1; tentative D call: TRBD1 (6 bases). The CDR3 spans 14 residues. With 4 bases removed from V and 8 bases from J, the gap between germline ends came to 15 bases. Per germline, CDR1 SGHNT and CDR2 YENEEA. This CDR3 is CASSSSKTGHEQFF. The CDR3 DNA sequence: TGTGCCAGCAGCTCCTCAAAGACAGGCCATGAGCAGTTCTTC.

The chain carries TRBV28 and TRBJ1-4; 8 bases line up with TRBD1. The CDR3 length is 14 residues. Looked up from germline, CDR1 is MDHEN and CDR2 is SYDVKM. The junction had 4 bases not matched to a gene; V was cut back by 5 bases and J by 5 bases. This CDR3 reads CASSPGGGNEKLFF. CDR3 nucleotides: TGTGCCAGCAGTCCAGGGGGCGGGAATGAAAAACTGTTTTTT.

This chain uses TRBV5-1 with TRBJ2-1; unclear D gene. The germline CDR1 and CDR2 sequences are SGHRS and YFSETQ. V was cut by 0 bases and J by 0 bases, with 7 bases left in between. The CDR3 spans 15 residues. The CDR3 DNA is TGCGCCAGCAGCTTGGTTAGGCCCTCCTACAATGAGCAGTTCTTC. The encoded protein is CASSLVRPSYNEQFF.

The chain recombines TRBV28 with TRBJ2-7; 7 nucleotides match TRBD1. The CDR3 is 14 amino acids. J was trimmed by 2 bases and V by 7 bases; bases with no gene match: 8. Germline V gene sequence: CDR1 MDHEN, CDR2 SYDVKM. CDR3 sequence (DNA): TGTGCCAGCAAGGGGACAGCCATCCCCTACGAGCAGTACTTC. Protein product: CASKGTAIPYEQYF.

The rearrangement uses TRBV7-2 and TRBJ2-6; D might be TRBD2 (7 bases). The CDR3 has 17 residues. V lost 0 bases, J lost 3 bases, and 12 bases lay in between. Germline values: CDR1 SGHTA, CDR2 FQGNSA. The CDR3 loop is CASSLAGGPYGANVLTF. In DNA form, the CDR3 reads TGTGCCAGCAGCTTAGCGGGGGGGCCGTATGGGGCCAACGTCCTGACTTTC. The complete variable domain, with remaining parts taken from reference TRBV7-2 and TRBJ2-6, reads GAGVSQSPSNKVTEKGKDVELRCDPISGHTALYWYRQSLGQGLEFLIYFQGNSAPDKSGLPSDRFSAERTGGSVSTLTIQRTQQEDSAVYLCASSLAGGPYGANVLTFGAGSRLTVL.